These 21 T cell receptor beta chains were all obtained from the same sample, sequenced in a study of blood T cell repertoires in COVID-19. Sequencing was performed with immunoSEQ multiplex PCR; in TCRdb, only in-frame clones are kept and a portion is missing. In the table there are some 200,000 clones, 82% of which are singletons. Sequenced input: PBMCs or T cells enriched from blood (not recorded which). The receptors derive from a woman aged 55-75 years with acute COVID-19.

This rearrangement joins TRBV30 to TRBJ1-5; 7 nucleotides agree with TRBD1. Germline CDR1 GTSNPN, CDR2 SVGIG (reference sequence). Losses at the gene ends were 7 bases for V and 0 bases for J; bases not matched to a gene: 15. CDR3 size: 17 residues. The CDR3 is CAFDEGDRTDSNQPQHF. CDR3 nucleotides: TGTGCCTTCGACGAGGGGGACAGAACCGATAGCAATCAGCCCCAGCATTTT. Combining the CDR3 with reference TRBV30 and TRBJ1-5 gives the whole variable domain SQTIHQWPATLVQPVGSPLSLECTVEGTSNPNLYWYRQAAGRGLQLLFYSVGIGQISSEVPQNLSASRPQDRQFILSSKKLLLSDSGFYLCAFDEGDRTDSNQPQHFGDGTRLSIL.

The rearrangement links TRBV7-2 to TRBJ2-1; D is unclear. V lost 5 bases and J 2 bases, leaving 13 bases between the germline ends. The CDR3 totals 15 residues. From germline, CDR1 is SGHTA and CDR2 FQGNSA. The CDR3 nucleotides read TGTGCCAGCAGCATAACTACACTTACCTACAATGAGCAGTTCTTC. Translation: CASSITTLTYNEQFF.

In this sample, this clone turned up once. V and J are TRBV6-5 and TRBJ1-2, with 8 positions matching TRBD1. J gave up 0 bases and V 7 bases, and 4 bases lay outside the gene matches. Per the germline V gene, CDR1 is MNHEY and CDR2 is SVGAGI. CDR3 length: 14 amino acids. The CDR3 region is CASTSQGANYGYTF. In DNA form, the CDR3 reads TGTGCCAGCACCTCACAGGGGGCTAACTATGGCTACACCTTC.

The gene calls are TRBV11-2 and TRBJ2-5; a weak D match, TRBD1 (5 bases). The V end was cut by 4 bases, the J end by 5 bases, with 17 bases between. The CDR3 runs 15 residues. The germline V gene has CDR1 SGHAT and CDR2 FQNNGV. The CDR3 loop reads CASSSTLGQLETQYF. In DNA, the CDR3 is TGTGCCAGCAGCTCAACACTGGGGCAACTGGAGACCCAGTACTTC.

The V and J genes are TRBV24-1 and TRBJ2-1; 9 nucleotides align to TRBD2. Germline V gene sequence: CDR1 KGHDR, CDR2 SFDVKD. The CDR3 covers 15 residues. V shed 4 bases and J 7 bases; nucleotides not matched to a gene: 7. The CDR3 loop is CATSEPGLALNEQFF. The DNA of the CDR3 is TGTGCCACCAGTGAACCGGGACTAGCCCTAAATGAGCAGTTCTTC.

This clone was observed a few times. The rearrangement links TRBV18 to TRBJ2-5; D unclear. This CDR3 has 13 amino acids. Germline V gene lookup returns CDR1 KGHSH and CDR2 LQKENI. The V gene lost 2 bases and the J gene lost 0 bases, with 4 bases spanning the gap. The CDR3 sequence is CASSPSDQETQYF. The CDR3 bases are TGTGCCAGCTCACCATCAGACCAAGAGACCCAGTACTTC.

The V and J genes are TRBV21-1 and TRBJ2-3; the table names TRBD2, a call not compared with the DNA. TRBV21-1 is recorded as a pseudogene. CDR3 length equals 16 residues. Written as DNA, the CDR3 is TGTGCCAGCAGCAACCTAAGCGGTCCCCGGTCAGATACGCAGTATTTT. The encoded protein is CASSNLSGPRSDTQYF.

The chain recombines TRBV4-2 with TRBJ2-2, with D hard to call. CDR1 and CDR2 (germline): LGHNA, YNFKEQ. Trimming pared 0 bases from V and 6 bases from J, leaving 17 bases between. The CDR3 runs 17 residues. The chain's CDR3 is CASSQDTLGVWAGELFF. CDR3 nucleotide sequence: TGTGCCAGCAGCCAAGATACCCTAGGAGTGTGGGCCGGGGAGCTGTTTTTT.

The CDR3 nucleotides read TGTGCCAGCAGCTTAGTTGGGATGAGGGGGAGCGGCACTGAAGCTTTCTTT. Its translation: CASSLVGMRGSGTEAFF. This chain links TRBV11-2 with TRBJ1-1; possibly TRBD1 for D (6 bases). The CDR3 consists of 17 residues. The V and J ends lost 1 base and 4 bases respectively, with 19 bases between them. Germline CDR1 and CDR2: SGHAT and FQNNGV.

The gene calls are TRBV4-1 and TRBJ2-7; 13 bases map to TRBD2. The CDR3 has 15 residues. Trimming took 6 bases from V and 4 from J; bases not matched to a gene: 6. CDR1 is MGHRA, CDR2 YSYEKL, per germline. The CDR3 DNA follows: TGCGCCAGCAGTTCAAGGACTAGCGGGAGTTACGAGCAGTACTTC. Its translation: CASSSRTSGSYEQYF.

V usage is TRBV7-2 and J usage is TRBJ1-4; possible D gene TRBD1, 6 bases. This CDR3 comprises 16 residues. Germline V lookup: CDR1 SGHTA, CDR2 FQGNSA. With 6 bases removed from V and 5 bases from J, the gap between germline ends came to 19 bases. The CDR3 sequence: CASSRNPRGENEKLFF. In DNA form, the CDR3 reads TGTGCCAGCAGTCGAAACCCCAGGGGAGAAAATGAAAAACTGTTTTTT.

The rearrangement joins TRBV7-9 to TRBJ2-1; 10 bases match TRBD2. The CDR3 totals 17 residues. Germline CDR1 is SEHNR and CDR2 is FQNEAQ (reference sequence). After removal of 1 base from V and 6 bases from J, the junction contained 9 bases not matched to a gene. In DNA, the CDR3 is TGTGCCAGCAGCTTAGGGTTAGCGGGAGGCTCTTCCAATGAGCAGTTCTTC. This codes for CASSLGLAGGSSNEQFF.

This clone was detected ten times or more. V gene TRBV18 combines with J gene TRBJ2-3; 8 bases align to TRBD1. The CDR3 consists of 18 residues. CDR1 KGHSH and CDR2 LQKENI come from the germline V gene. The V gene end was trimmed by 6 bases and the J gene end by 2 bases; junction bases not matched to a gene: 16. As DNA, the CDR3 is TGTGCCAGCTCCCCTCTTCAGAGGACAGGGTCGGTCACAGATACGCAGTATTTT. This encodes CASSPLQRTGSVTDTQYF.

This clone was observed a handful of times. V gene TRBV20-1 combines with J gene TRBJ1-4; 7 nucleotides match TRBD1. J lost 8 bases, V lost 6 bases, and 12 bases had no gene match. CDR3 size: 14 residues. CDR1 and CDR2 from the germline V gene are DFQATT and SNEGSKA (reference sequence). Here the CDR3 reads CSASSQGMSEKLFF. CDR3 coding DNA: TGCAGTGCCAGTTCACAGGGGATGTCCGAAAAACTGTTTTTT.

The V and J genes are TRBV7-6 and TRBJ2-2, with a possible D match to TRBD2 (6 bases). The CDR3 loop spans 15 amino acids. The V gene's germline CDR1 is SGHVS and CDR2 FNYEAQ. Trimming removed 8 bases from V and 5 bases from J, with 18 bases in between. The DNA of the CDR3 is TGTGCCAGCTCCCCGGGGACTTTAATGACCGGGGAGCTGTTTTTT. As protein: CASSPGTLMTGELFF.

The V and J genes are TRBV5-1 and TRBJ1-1; possible D gene TRBD1, 5 bases. V lost 4 bases and J 1 base, leaving 17 bases between the germline ends. This CDR3 is built from 16 residues. Germline values: CDR1 SGHRS, CDR2 YFSETQ. CDR3 coding DNA: TGCGCCAGCAGCAGGGCCGGGGGACGGTCGAACACTGAAGCTTTCTTT. This codes for CASSRAGGRSNTEAFF.

The rearrangement joins TRBV10-3 to TRBJ1-5; TRBD1 agrees at 8 bases. The J segment lost 0 bases and the V segment lost 6 bases, leaving 4 bases of the junction unmatched. CDR1 and CDR2 (germline): ENHRY, SYGVKD. This CDR3 is 15 amino acids long. Here the CDR3 DNA reads TGTGCCATCAGCACAGGGGGTATTAGCAATCAGCCCCAGCATTTT. As protein: CAISTGGISNQPQHF.

The rearrangement links TRBV5-5 to TRBJ1-4; no clear D gene. V lost 1 base and J lost 5, with 12 bases in between. The germline V gene encodes CDR1 SGHKS and CDR2 YYEKEE (reference sequence). This CDR3 is 15 amino acids long. CDR3: CASSLLWAENEKLFF. CDR3 nucleotides: TGTGCCAGCAGCTTGTTATGGGCAGAAAATGAAAAACTGTTTTTT.

This chain joins TRBV7-9 and TRBJ2-1; D is perhaps TRBD2 (7 bases). V was pared by 1 base and J by 4 bases, with 17 bases between. The CDR3 is 17 residues long. Germline V gives CDR1 SEHNR, CDR2 FQNEAQ (reference sequence). The CDR3 here is CASSLVGGRGVYNEQFF. The CDR3 DNA follows: TGTGCCAGCAGCTTAGTTGGGGGCCGGGGGGTATACAATGAGCAGTTCTTC.

The V and J genes are TRBV24-1 and TRBJ2-2; D is unresolved. This CDR3 comprises 15 residues. The germline V gene encodes CDR1 KGHDR and CDR2 SFDVKD. V dropped 3 bases and J dropped 1 base, with 8 bases sitting between them. This chain's CDR3 is CATSDPSGNTGELFF. The CDR3 nucleotides read TGTGCCACCAGTGATCCATCCGGGAACACCGGGGAGCTGTTTTTT.

This sequence joins TRBV18 and TRBJ2-5; D unresolved. The CDR3 length is 12 residues. CDR1 is KGHSH, CDR2 LQKENI, per germline. Between the trimmed V and J ends, which lost 6 bases and 2 bases, there was a span of 7 bases. CDR3 sequence: CASSRRQETQYF. The CDR3, as DNA: TGTGCCAGCTCCCGTAGACAAGAGACCCAGTACTTC.